Listed here is a single TCR beta chain. No antigen is known for it. Genomic DNA, the template, was used for profiling of the TCR beta VDJ and CDR3. TCRdb analysed the reads with MiXCR anew, one entry per CDR3 protein. The table has over 200,000 distinct CDR3 sequences, over 55% seen once. This record belongs to a study of CD8+CD57+ T cells in acquired aplastic anemia. Overall study: Isolated CD4+ and CD8+ cells, once sorted, yielded DNA averaging around 3.3 ug.

Study results and limitations: CD8+ Simpson's diversity showed no significant patient-control difference. A set of 25 to 30 CD8+ CDR3 sequences was shared between patients and controls, and these sequences appeared highly expressed in patients.

The CDR3 runs to 17 residues. Trimming took 4 bases from V and 0 from J; bases not matched to a gene: 12. Germline-derived CDR1 and CDR2 are DFQATT and SNEGSKA (reference sequence). The sample taken for sequencing was sorted CD4+, CD8+, or CD8+CD57+ T cells (not recorded which) from PBMCs. J is TRBJ2-3 and V is TRBV20-1; the match to TRBD2 covers 8 bases. The source is a human donor in good health. In DNA form, the CDR3 reads TGCAGTGCTAAACTCCCGCAACGGGAGGGGAGCACAGATACGCAGTATTTT. It translates to CSAKLPQREGSTDTQYF.